The clone carrying this T cell receptor beta chain occurred once. No antigen is known for it. This CDR3 spans 12 amino acids. The V gene's germline CDR1 is SGHAT and CDR2 FQNNGV. V lost 3 bases and J lost 7, with 10 bases in between. Sequencing was performed with immunoSEQ multiplex PCR; in TCRdb, only in-frame clones are kept and a portion is missing. There are around 92,000 clones in the sample; 70% to 90% occur only once, and roughly 10% lies in the top ten. This specimen belongs to a study of T cell responses to AZD1222 COVID-19 vaccine. Whole-study findings and limits: Only a handful of AZD1222 recipients, more than 5 in all, had baseline seropositivity. The span of vaccine-associated CD4 TCRs extended across spike, with dominance at 160-218 and 743-854.

The receptor's source is an adult in good health. This chain joins TRBV11-2 and TRBJ2-7; unclear D gene. Sequencing used peripheral blood, obtained on day 0 of AZD1222 vaccination. Here the CDR3 DNA reads TGTGCCAGCAGCTTCGGACCTCGGGAGCAGTACTTC. Translation: CASSFGPREQYF. Full variable domain (missing parts from reference TRBV11-2 and TRBJ2-7): EAGVAQSPRYKIIEKRQSVAFWCNPISGHATLYWYQQILGQGPKLLIQFQNNGVVDDSQLPKDRFSAERLKGVDSTLKIQPAKLEDSAVYLCASSFGPREQYFGPGTRLTVT.